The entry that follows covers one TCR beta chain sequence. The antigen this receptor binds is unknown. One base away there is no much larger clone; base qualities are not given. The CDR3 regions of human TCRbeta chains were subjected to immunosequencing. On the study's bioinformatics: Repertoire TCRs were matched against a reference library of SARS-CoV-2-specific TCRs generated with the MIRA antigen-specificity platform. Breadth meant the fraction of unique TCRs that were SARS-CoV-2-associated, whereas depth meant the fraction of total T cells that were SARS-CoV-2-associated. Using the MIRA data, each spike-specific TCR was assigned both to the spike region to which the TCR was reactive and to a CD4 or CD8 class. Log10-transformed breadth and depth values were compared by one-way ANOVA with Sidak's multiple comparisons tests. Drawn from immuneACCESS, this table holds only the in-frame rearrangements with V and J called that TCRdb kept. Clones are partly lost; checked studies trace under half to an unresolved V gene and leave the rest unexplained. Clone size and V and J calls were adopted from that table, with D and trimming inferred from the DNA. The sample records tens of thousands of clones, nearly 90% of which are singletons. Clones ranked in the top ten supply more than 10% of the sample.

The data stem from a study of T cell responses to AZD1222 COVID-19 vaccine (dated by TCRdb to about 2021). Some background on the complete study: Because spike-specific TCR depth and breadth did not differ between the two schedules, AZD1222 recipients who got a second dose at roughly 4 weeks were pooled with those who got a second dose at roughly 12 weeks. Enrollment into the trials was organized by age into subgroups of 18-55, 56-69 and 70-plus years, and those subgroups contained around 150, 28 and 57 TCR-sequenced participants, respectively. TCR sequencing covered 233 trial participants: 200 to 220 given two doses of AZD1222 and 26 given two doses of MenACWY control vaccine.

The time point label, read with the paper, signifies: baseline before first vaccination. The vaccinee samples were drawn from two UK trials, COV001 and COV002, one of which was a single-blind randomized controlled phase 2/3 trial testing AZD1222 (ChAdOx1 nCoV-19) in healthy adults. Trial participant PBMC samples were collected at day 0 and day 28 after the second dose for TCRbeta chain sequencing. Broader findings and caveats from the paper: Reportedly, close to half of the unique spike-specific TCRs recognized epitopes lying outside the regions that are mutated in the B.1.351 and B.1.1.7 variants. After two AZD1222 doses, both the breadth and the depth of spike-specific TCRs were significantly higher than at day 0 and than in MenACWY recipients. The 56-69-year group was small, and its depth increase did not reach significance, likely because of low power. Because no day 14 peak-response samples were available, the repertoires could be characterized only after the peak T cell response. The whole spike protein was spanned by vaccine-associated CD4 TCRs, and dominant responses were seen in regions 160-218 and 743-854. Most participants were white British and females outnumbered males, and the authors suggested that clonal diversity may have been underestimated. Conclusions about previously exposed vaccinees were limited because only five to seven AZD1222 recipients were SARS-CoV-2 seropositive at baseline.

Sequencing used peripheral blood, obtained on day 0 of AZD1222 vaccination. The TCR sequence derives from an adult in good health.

The DNA sequence reads TGCGCCAGCAGCCAAGACAGGACTAGCGGGGGGACGAACCAAGAGACCCAGTACTTC. Its product reads: CASSQDRTSGGTNQETQYF. The chain couples TRBV4-3 to TRBJ2-5; a stretch of 14 junction bases matches TRBD2. The germline V gene specifies LGHNA as CDR1 and YSLEER as CDR2. Relative to germline, V is missing 0 bases and J is missing 0 bases, with 6 bases of the junction outside any gene match. Measured from the cysteine to the phenylalanine, the CDR3 is 19 residues long. The only DNA kept is the CDR3, 57 bases in frame from the first base.